These 18 T cell receptor beta chains share one sample of origin, sequenced in a study of early T cells in non-severe SARS-CoV-2 infection. One entry per CDR3 protein results from TCRdb running MiXCR on the 5' RACE reads. The sample records tens of thousands of distinct CDR3 sequences, 11% being singletons. The sample was whole blood. All receptors come from an adult who was a healthcare worker with PCR-confirmed SARS-CoV-2 infection or an uninfected control (not recorded which).

The V call is TRBV6-5, the J call TRBJ2-7, with D tentatively TRBD2 (6 bases). The CDR3 consists of 18 residues. CDR1 MNHEY and CDR2 SVGAGI come from the germline V gene. Between the trimmed V and J ends, which lost 6 bases and 5 bases, there was a span of 29 bases. The CDR3 here is CASRTTTRRTYFPDEQYF. The CDR3 DNA reads as TGTGCCAGCAGAACAACGACTAGGAGGACCTACTTCCCCGACGAGCAGTACTTC.

This clonotype was counted a few times. The V and J genes are TRBV11-2 and TRBJ1-1, with D unresolved. Germline V gives CDR1 SGHAT, CDR2 FQNNGV. The V end lost 5 bases, the J end lost 6 bases, and 13 bases lay between the germline ends. The CDR3 covers 13 residues. The CDR3 sequence is CASSPRTGSEAFF. CDR3 coding DNA: TGTGCCAGCAGCCCAAGGACTGGATCTGAAGCTTTCTTT.

This clonotype has only a few counts. This rearrangement joins TRBV6-2 or TRBV6-3 to TRBJ2-7; D remains ambiguous. V gave up 3 bases and J gave up 1 base, with 7 bases separating them. From germline, CDR1 is MNHEY and CDR2 SVGEGT. The CDR3 runs to 13 residues. This chain's CDR3 is CASSYKPSYEQYF. CDR3 sequence (DNA): TGTGCCAGCAGTTATAAGCCATCCTACGAGCAGTACTTC.

The J gene is TRBJ2-5, the V gene TRBV5-1; D unresolved. Germline V CDR1 and CDR2: SGHRS, YFSETQ. This CDR3 comprises 15 residues. V was trimmed by 1 base and J by 0 bases, leaving 10 bases between them. The CDR3 here is CASSLSGQYQETQYF. CDR3 coding DNA: TGCGCCAGCAGCTTGTCCGGGCAGTACCAAGAGACCCAGTACTTC.

In this sample, this clonotype is medium-sized. V and J are TRBV10-3 and TRBJ1-6; possibly TRBD1 for D (5 bases). Trimming took off 10 bases at V and 5 bases at J, with 21 bases between the two ends. In germline, CDR1 is ENHRY, CDR2 SYGVKD. The CDR3 spans 16 residues. The CDR3 nucleotides read TGTGCCACAACTGATATTGGACAAACCAATAATTCACCCCTCCACTTT. Amino acids: CATTDIGQTNNSPLHF.

This clonotype was seen ten or more times. V is TRBV11-2 and J is TRBJ2-5; perhaps TRBD1 as D (6 bases). V was clipped by 2 bases and J by 1 base, with 8 bases between them. Germline V gives CDR1 SGHAT, CDR2 FQNNGV. There are 14 residues in the CDR3. DNA of the CDR3: TGTGCCAGCAGCTTATACAGGGCCCAAGAGACCCAGTACTTC. It encodes CASSLYRAQETQYF.

The table lists this clonotype with a few counts. The chain is built from TRBV6-4 and TRBJ1-6; D is undetermined. The CDR3 runs 14 residues. CDR1 is MRHNA, CDR2 SNTAGT, per germline. Deletions cut 3 bases from V and 7 bases from J, with 10 bases between. The CDR3 here is CASSEHSQNSPLHF. The DNA for the CDR3 is TGTGCCAGCAGTGAACACAGCCAAAATTCACCCCTCCACTTT.

This clonotype showed up just a few times. The chain links TRBV10-3 to TRBJ2-7; perhaps TRBD1 as D (6 bases). The V gene's germline CDR1 is ENHRY and CDR2 SYGVKD. V lost 6 bases to trimming and J lost 3 bases, with 9 bases between them. The CDR3 has 12 residues. CDR3 in amino acids: CAIRRTDYEQYF. CDR3 sequence (DNA): TGTGCCATCAGGAGGACAGACTACGAGCAGTACTTC.

The chain uses TRBV7-9 and TRBJ1-2, with D unresolved. Germline V gives CDR1 SEHNR, CDR2 FQNEAQ (reference sequence). CDR3 length: 13 amino acids. V was clipped by 5 bases and J by 4 bases, with 11 bases between them. This CDR3 is CASSPPGSYGYTF. For the CDR3, the DNA is TGTGCCAGCAGCCCTCCCGGTAGCTATGGCTACACCTTC.

The chain recombines TRBV4-1 with TRBJ1-2; D not certain. V was trimmed by 1 base and J by 6 bases, leaving 18 bases between them. Germline V CDR1 and CDR2: MGHRA, YSYEKL. This CDR3 spans 16 amino acids. The CDR3 DNA reads TGCGCCAGCAGCCAAGTAGTTCGCAGTCCGGCCGATGGCTACACCTTC. Residues: CASSQVVRSPADGYTF.

The sample holds many counts of this clonotype. The chain is built from TRBV2 and TRBJ2-3, with 12 bases aligning to TRBD2. Trimming at V came to 4 bases and at J to 3 bases, leaving 8 bases not matched to a gene. CDR1 and CDR2 (germline): SNHLY, FYNNEI. The CDR3 extends over 17 amino acids. The CDR3 DNA sequence: TGTGCCAGCAGTGGACTAGCGGGAGAGAGTGTGACAGATACGCAGTATTTT. Translated: CASSGLAGESVTDTQYF.

The gene calls are TRBV7-9 and TRBJ2-3; D is possibly TRBD2 (5 bases). The germline CDR1 and CDR2 sequences are SEHNR and FQNEAQ (reference sequence). Between the trimmed V and J ends, which lost 7 bases and 4 bases, there was a span of 12 bases. The length of the CDR3 is 13 residues. In nucleotides, the CDR3 is TGTGCCAGCAACTTCGAGGGTTCAGATACGCAGTATTTT. It codes for CASNFEGSDTQYF. The variable domain in full, completed from reference TRBV7-9 and TRBJ2-3, reads DTGVSQNPRHKITKRGQNVTFRCDPISEHNRLYWYRQTLGQGPEFLTYFQNEAQLEKSRLLSDRFSAERPKGSFSTLEIQRTEQGDSAMYLCASNFEGSDTQYFGPGTRLTVL.

V usage is TRBV29-1 and J usage is TRBJ2-2; the match to TRBD2 covers 7 bases. Unmatched junction bases numbered 10, after V lost 7 bases and J lost 5 bases. CDR3 length equals 14 residues. CDR1 is SQVTM and CDR2 is ANQGSEA in the germline V gene. CDR3 region: CSGRRDYATGELFF. CDR3 coding DNA: TGCAGCGGGCGCCGGGACTATGCTACCGGGGAGCTGTTTTTT.

The chain uses TRBV27 and TRBJ2-7, with a weak D call TRBD2 (5 bases). Trimming took 5 bases from V and 2 from J, leaving 13 bases between them. Germline assignment: CDR1 MNHEY and CDR2 SMNVEV (reference sequence). The CDR3 has 14 amino acids. The CDR3, as DNA: TGTGCCAGCAGTCCGAGCGGTCTAACCTACGAGCAGTACTTC. Translation gives CASSPSGLTYEQYF.

This chain joins TRBV3-1 and TRBJ1-2; D call uncertain. The CDR3 consists of 15 residues. The V gene's germline CDR1 is LGHDT and CDR2 YNNKEL (reference sequence). The V and J ends lost 2 bases and 5 bases respectively, with 15 bases between them. The CDR3 loop reads CASSQTDLPGYGYTF. CDR3 in DNA: TGTGCCAGCAGCCAAACGGACCTTCCCGGTTATGGCTACACCTTC. Looking up the rest from reference TRBV3-1 and TRBJ1-2 gives the full variable domain: DTAVSQTPKYLVTQMGNDKSIKCEQNLGHDTMYWYKQDSKKFLKIMFSYNNKELIINETVPNRFSPKSPDKAHLNLHINSLELGDSAVYFCASSQTDLPGYGYTFGSGTRLTVV.

This clonotype was seen a handful of times. This sequence joins TRBV11-2 and TRBJ2-7, with D tentatively TRBD2 (6 bases). The germline V gene has CDR1 SGHAT and CDR2 FQNNGV. Trimming removed 5 bases at V and 1 base at J, with 21 bases between. This CDR3 is 17 amino acids long. The DNA for the CDR3 is TGTGCCAGCAGCCCCGTGGGAGTGGGACTCGATTCCTACGAGCAGTACTTC. This sequence encodes CASSPVGVGLDSYEQYF.

With regard to this clonotype: This may stem from a read error, because a much larger clone lies one nucleotide away. This chain joins TRBV28 and TRBJ2-7; D is perhaps TRBD2 (7 bases). The CDR3 is 15 residues long. V lost 4 bases to trimming and J lost 3 bases, with 16 bases between them. Germline assignment: CDR1 MDHEN and CDR2 SYDVKM. The CDR3 nucleotides are TGTGCCAGCAGTTCATTACTGCGGGGGCTCTACGAGCAGTACTTC. Amino acids: CASSSLLRGLYEQYF.

Only a few counts were recorded for this clonotype. The V and J genes are TRBV5-1 and TRBJ2-1; D gene ambiguous. The CDR3 runs 14 residues. Germline values: CDR1 SGHRS, CDR2 YFSETQ. Deletions cut 0 bases from V and 9 bases from J, with 13 bases between. CDR3 protein: CASSLATTIREQFF. Here the CDR3 DNA reads TGCGCCAGCAGCTTGGCGACCACTATCCGTGAGCAGTTCTTC.